A single sample is the source of the 28 T cell receptor beta chains below, sequenced in a study of cytomegalovirus exposure and HLA in healthy donors. PCR used 60 Vbeta primers and 13 Jbeta primers. The repertoire was sequenced with immunoSEQ multiplex PCR; TCRdb's copy has only in-frame clones and lacks some. This sample carries more than 65,000 clones, roughly four fifths of them seen once, and the ten largest clones take about 1.9%. The sample consisted of PBMCs. The receptors derive from a man aged 18 to 35 in good health and CMV-seronegative.

The rearrangement joins TRBV10-3 to TRBJ2-2; D is possibly TRBD1 (6 bases). Trimming removed 5 bases at V and 3 bases at J, with 7 bases between. CDR1 is ENHRY, CDR2 SYGVKD, per germline. CDR3 size: 13 residues. The DNA of the CDR3 is TGTGCCATCAGTAGGACAGACACCGGGGAGCTGTTTTTT. It encodes CAISRTDTGELFF.

The chain employs TRBV7-3 and TRBJ2-1, with 7 bases identical to TRBD2. The CDR3 spans 14 residues. With V trimmed by 2 bases and J by 2 bases, 0 bases remained unmatched. Germline V lookup: CDR1 SGHTA, CDR2 FQGTGA. As DNA, the CDR3 is TGTGCCAGCAGCTTACGGGGGGCCTACAATGAGCAGTTCTTC. Encoded protein: CASSLRGAYNEQFF.

This clone was counted between two and nine times. This chain links TRBV25-1 with TRBJ2-3; TRBD1 is a possible D gene (5 bases). This CDR3 contains 14 residues. Per the germline V gene, CDR1 is MGHDK and CDR2 is SYGVNS. V lost 0 bases and J lost 4, with 8 bases in between. The CDR3 loop is CASSEYRAADTQYF. The CDR3 nucleotides read TGTGCCAGCAGTGAATACAGGGCAGCAGATACGCAGTATTTT.

The chain joins TRBV30 to TRBJ2-3, with D tentatively TRBD2 (5 bases). The CDR3 sequence is 14 residues long. Per the germline V gene, CDR1 is GTSNPN and CDR2 is SVGIG (reference sequence). V was shortened by 3 bases and J by 5 bases, with 15 bases between the two germline ends. The CDR3 region has the DNA TGTGCCTGGAGAGAGGGCCCGTATATAGATACGCAGTATTTT. Amino acid sequence: CAWREGPYIDTQYF. Full variable domain (missing parts from reference TRBV30 and TRBJ2-3): SQTIHQWPATLVQPVGSPLSLECTVEGTSNPNLYWYRQAAGRGLQLLFYSVGIGQISSEVPQNLSASRPQDRQFILSSKKLLLSDSGFYLCAWREGPYIDTQYFGPGTRLTVL.

The chain recombines TRBV29-1 with TRBJ2-4; TRBD1 agrees at 8 bases. After removal of 7 bases from V and 8 bases from J, the junction contained 4 bases not matched to a gene. The CDR3 totals 11 residues. CDR1 and CDR2 (germline): SQVTM, ANQGSEA. This CDR3 reads CSADRGDIQYF. The CDR3 region has the DNA TGCAGCGCCGACAGGGGTGACATTCAGTACTTC. Full variable domain (missing parts from reference TRBV29-1 and TRBJ2-4): SAVISQKPSRDICQRGTSLTIQCQVDSQVTMMFWYRQQPGQSLTLIATANQGSEATYESGFVIDKFPISRPNLTFSTLTVSNMSPEDSSIYLCSADRGDIQYFGAGTRLSVL.

The J gene is TRBJ2-2, the V gene TRBV28; TRBD2 might be the D (5 bases). The V and J ends lost 3 bases and 5 bases respectively, with 13 bases between them. In germline, CDR1 is MDHEN, CDR2 SYDVKM. The CDR3 is made up of 15 amino acids. The CDR3 nucleotides read TGTGCCAGCAGTTTGTTTGGGTCGGGAACCGGGGAGCTGTTTTTT. Translated, it gives CASSLFGSGTGELFF.

The chain uses TRBV4-1 and TRBJ2-5; D is unresolved. The J call may be wrong; the DNA end is better matched by TRBJ2-7. Germline V CDR1 and CDR2: MGHRA, YSYEKL. This CDR3 has 14 residues. CDR3 sequence: CASTFSTFPYEQYF. CDR3 in DNA: TGCGCCAGCACCTTCTCGACTTTCCCCTACGAGCAGTACTTC.

V gene TRBV10-3 combines with J gene TRBJ2-7; D is undetermined. The CDR3 has 11 amino acids. Trimming pared 3 bases from V and 3 bases from J, leaving 3 bases between. In germline, CDR1 is ENHRY, CDR2 SYGVKD. The CDR3 DNA sequence: TGTGCCATCAGTGACCGCTACGAGCAGTACTTC. Residues: CAISDRYEQYF.

V usage is TRBV6-5 and J usage is TRBJ2-5; TRBD2 is a possible D gene (6 bases). The CDR3 runs to 15 residues. The ends were cut back, 0 bases at V and 5 bases at J, with 13 bases in the middle. CDR1 MNHEY and CDR2 SVGAGI come from the germline V gene. The CDR3 DNA reads as TGTGCCAGCAGTTACTCGAGTCTAGCGCGGGAGACCCAGTACTTC. Encoded protein: CASSYSSLARETQYF.

This clone was observed a handful of times. The chain uses TRBV5-1 and TRBJ2-7, with D perhaps TRBD2 (6 bases). V lost 7 bases to trimming and J lost 1 base, with 12 bases between them. Germline lookup yields CDR1 SGHRS and CDR2 YFSETQ. There are 13 residues in the CDR3. In nucleotides, the CDR3 is TGCGCCAGCTCTAACGGGAGATCCTACGAGCAGTACTTC. Its translation is CASSNGRSYEQYF.

The chain links TRBV4-3 to TRBJ1-1, with D uncertain. CDR1 is LGHNA, CDR2 YSLEER, per germline. The CDR3 has 12 residues. V gave up 4 bases and J gave up 5 bases, with 8 bases separating them. The CDR3 DNA sequence: TGCGCCAGCAGCCCGGGAGGAACTGAAGCTTTCTTT. The encoded protein is CASSPGGTEAFF.

This clone was recorded a few times. This chain connects TRBV6-1 to TRBJ2-7, with TRBD1 as a possible D gene (6 bases). The CDR3 is 15 residues long. The germline gives CDR1 MNHNS, CDR2 SASEGT. V was cut by 6 bases and J by 3 bases, with 18 bases left in between. CDR3 bases: TGTGCCAGCAGGGCTGGACAGCTATGGGTCTACGAGCAGTACTTC. Translation gives CASRAGQLWVYEQYF.

The table lists this clone with a count of one. The chain combines TRBV14 with TRBJ2-2, with TRBD2 matching 14 bases. The V gene's germline CDR1 is SGHDN and CDR2 FVKESK. Unmatched junction bases numbered 7, after V lost 0 bases and J lost 4 bases. This CDR3 has 19 residues. The CDR3 nucleotides read TGTGCCAGCAGCCAAGACCATCCGGGACTAGCGGGAGTCACCGGGGAGCTGTTTTTT. Its protein product is CASSQDHPGLAGVTGELFF. Filled out from reference TRBV14 and TRBJ2-2, the complete variable domain reads EAGVTQFPSHSVIEKGQTVTLRCDPISGHDNLYWYRRVMGKEIKFLLHFVKESKQDESGMPNNRFLAERTGGTYSTLKVQPAELEDSGVYFCASSQDHPGLAGVTGELFFGEGSRLTVL.

There are a few counts of this clone. The chain recombines TRBV9 with TRBJ1-5; D possibly corresponds to TRBD1 (6 bases). Germline V gene data show CDR1 as SGDLS and CDR2 as YYNGEE. V was pared by 2 bases and J by 0 bases, with 21 bases between. The CDR3 is 19 amino acids. This chain's CDR3 is CASSVFPQGIANSNQPQHF. The CDR3 DNA reads TGTGCCAGCAGCGTTTTTCCCCAGGGGATCGCAAATAGCAATCAGCCCCAGCATTTT. Full variable domain (remainder filled in from reference TRBV9 and TRBJ1-5): DSGVTQTPKHLITATGQRVTLRCSPRSGDLSVYWYQQSLDQGLQFLIQYYNGEERAKGNILERFSAQQFPDLHSELNLSSLELGDSALYFCASSVFPQGIANSNQPQHFGDGTRLSIL.

This clone was seen a handful of times. The V gene is TRBV21-1, the J gene TRBJ2-7; TRBD2 was called by the table and not checked on the DNA. TRBV21-1 is given as a pseudogene. This CDR3 has 12 residues. The CDR3 loop reads CGLAGGAYEQYF. CDR3 bases: TGCGGACTAGCGGGGGGAGCCTACGAGCAGTACTTC.

The chain combines TRBV5-6 with TRBJ2-3, with 8 bases matching TRBD1. CDR3 length: 15 amino acids. Germline V lookup: CDR1 SGHDT, CDR2 YYEEEE. V trimming: 1 base; J trimming: 0 bases; junction bases outside the gene matches: 1. The DNA for the CDR3 is TGTGCCAGCAGCTTGCGGACAGGGAGCACAGATACGCAGTATTTT. It translates to CASSLRTGSTDTQYF.

Only one count was recorded for this clone. The chain links TRBV6-1 to TRBJ1-5, with 7 bases aligning to TRBD1. The CDR3 consists of 12 residues. V lost 5 bases, J lost 9 bases, and 4 bases stayed unmatched. Germline V CDR1 and CDR2: MNHNS, SASEGT. This CDR3 reads CASSPGGGPQHF. DNA for the CDR3: TGTGCCAGCAGTCCAGGGGGTGGGCCCCAGCATTTT.

The rearrangement links TRBV5-4 to TRBJ2-7; tentatively, D is TRBD2 (5 bases). The CDR3 extends over 14 amino acids. V was shortened by 3 bases and J by 5 bases, with 15 bases between the two germline ends. CDR1 SGHNT and CDR2 YYREEE come from the germline V gene (reference sequence). Here the CDR3 DNA reads TGTGCCAGCAGCTCAACCGGGGTAGCTAACGAGCAGTACTTC. Its translation: CASSSTGVANEQYF.

This chain connects TRBV28 to TRBJ1-5; 11 bases line up with TRBD1. CDR1 is MDHEN, CDR2 SYDVKM, per germline. This CDR3 is 15 amino acids long. J was trimmed by 6 bases and V by 5 bases; bases with no gene match: 6. The CDR3 protein is CASSPPGQGGQPQHF. CDR3 bases: TGTGCCAGCAGTCCTCCGGGACAGGGGGGTCAGCCCCAGCATTTT.

The gene calls are TRBV4-1 and TRBJ1-2; 7 bases are a match to TRBD1. The germline gives CDR1 MGHRA, CDR2 YSYEKL. Trimming cost V 0 bases and J 4 bases; bases outside gene matches: 8. The CDR3 spans 16 residues. The CDR3 nucleotides are TGCGCCAGCAGCCAAGAACGACAGGGCGGCCTCTATGGCTACACCTTC. Translated, it gives CASSQERQGGLYGYTF.

V gene TRBV19 combines with J gene TRBJ2-1, with TRBD2 matching 15 bases. Per germline, CDR1 LNHDA and CDR2 SQIVND (reference sequence). With V trimmed by 6 bases and J by 9 bases, 9 bases remained unmatched. The CDR3 has 16 residues. CDR3: CASRLGLAGGPGEQFF. DNA for the CDR3: TGTGCCAGTAGACTCGGACTAGCGGGAGGGCCAGGTGAGCAGTTCTTC. Full variable domain (missing parts from reference TRBV19 and TRBJ2-1): DGGITQSPKYLFRKEGQNVTLSCEQNLNHDAMYWYRQDPGQGLRLIYYSQIVNDFQKGDIAEGYSVSREKKESFPLTVTSAQKNPTAFYLCASRLGLAGGPGEQFFGPGTRLTVL.

The gene calls are TRBV15 and TRBJ1-2; 7 positions agree with TRBD1. The germline V gene has CDR1 LNHNV and CDR2 YYDKDF (reference sequence). There are 12 residues in the CDR3. Trimming removed 3 bases from V and 6 bases from J; junction bases left unmatched: 1. The CDR3 coding sequence is TGTGCCACCAGCAGGACAGGGAATGGCTACACCTTC. Residues: CATSRTGNGYTF. The full variable domain, in which reference TRBV15 and TRBJ1-2 provide the parts outside the CDR3, is DAMVIQNPRYQVTQFGKPVTLSCSQTLNHNVMYWYQQKSSQAPKLLFHYYDKDFNNEADTPDNFQSRRPNTSFCFLDIRSPGLGDTAMYLCATSRTGNGYTFGSGTRLTVV.

The chain recombines TRBV5-8 with TRBJ1-5, with 8 bases matching TRBD1. The trim removed 4 bases at V and 4 bases at J, leaving 16 bases unmatched. Germline values: CDR1 SGHTS, CDR2 YDEGEE. The CDR3 has 18 residues. The CDR3 region is CASSADRGGTWMNQPQHF. The CDR3 DNA reads TGTGCCAGCAGCGCTGACAGGGGTGGAACGTGGATGAATCAGCCCCAGCATTTT.

The J gene is TRBJ2-1, the V gene TRBV5-1; tentative D call: TRBD1 (5 bases). V was trimmed by 5 bases and J by 3 bases, leaving 18 bases between them. The CDR3 has 16 residues. The germline V gene encodes CDR1 SGHRS and CDR2 YFSETQ. DNA of the CDR3: TGCGCCAGCAGAGCGCAGGACACCGCTTACTACAATGAGCAGTTCTTC. Its translation: CASRAQDTAYYNEQFF.

The CDR3 here is CASSYRGTGELFF. CDR3 nucleotides: TGTGCCAGCAGTTACCGGGGGACCGGGGAGCTGTTTTTT. V usage is TRBV6-6 and J usage is TRBJ2-2; the D gene is possibly TRBD2 (6 bases). Trimming stripped 2 bases from V and 5 bases from J, with 6 bases between. CDR1 and CDR2 from the germline V gene are MNHNY and SVGAGI (reference sequence). CDR3 size: 13 residues.

The chain links TRBV7-2 to TRBJ2-1, with 11 bases aligning to TRBD2. CDR3 length: 15 amino acids. Germline V gene sequence: CDR1 SGHTA, CDR2 FQGNSA. V lost 5 bases, J lost 4 bases, and 4 bases stayed unmatched. The CDR3 coding sequence is TGTGCCAGCAGCCAGGGACTAGCGGAGTACAATGAGCAGTTCTTC. Translated: CASSQGLAEYNEQFF. Supplemented by reference TRBV7-2 and TRBJ2-1, the full variable domain reads GAGVSQSPSNKVTEKGKDVELRCDPISGHTALYWYRQSLGQGLEFLIYFQGNSAPDKSGLPSDRFSAERTGGSVSTLTIQRTQQEDSAVYLCASSQGLAEYNEQFFGPGTRLTVL.

This rearrangement joins TRBV2 to TRBJ2-7, with D possibly TRBD2 on 5 matching bases. From germline, CDR1 is SNHLY and CDR2 FYNNEI. Trimming pared 10 bases from V and 4 bases from J, leaving 14 bases between. The CDR3 extends over 12 amino acids. For the CDR3, the DNA is TGTGCCACCCACCCGGGGAGATACGAGCAGTACTTC. Translated, it gives CATHPGRYEQYF.

V usage is TRBV7-9 and J usage is TRBJ1-1, with 7 bases that match TRBD1. CDR3 length equals 16 residues. Germline V lookup: CDR1 SEHNR, CDR2 FQNEAQ (reference sequence). V shed 5 bases and J 2 bases; nucleotides not matched to a gene: 11. The CDR3 DNA reads as TGTGCCAGCAGCGGACAGCAGGGGGTGGGAAACACTGAAGCTTTCTTT. The encoded protein is CASSGQQGVGNTEAFF.